This T cell receptor (beta chain) was recovered during a study of T cells in Graves' hyperthyroidism and ophthalmopathy. Background on the study: Blood from the periphery was taken at initial diagnosis, before any treatment.

RNA transcripts gave rise to amplified TCR beta CDR3 regions. The HTBI primer set was used in a first-round RT-PCR of the TCR CDR3. TCRdb reprocessed the multiplex PCR reads with MiXCR, giving one entry per CDR3 protein. Of over 350,000 distinct CDR3 sequences listed, roughly an eighth are singletons. Study outcomes and limitations: Most thyroid clonotypes with frequency above 0.001 were detected in blood.

V was pared by 1 base and J by 5 bases, with 14 bases between. This CDR3 is 15 amino acids long. The germline V gene encodes CDR1 SEHNR and CDR2 FQNEAQ (reference sequence). Every diagnosis used clinical symptoms, serum thyroxine and TRAb, thyroid ultrasound and orbital computed tomography. PBMCs were derived from roughly 9.6 ml fresh peripheral blood. About this clonotype itself: What it binds is not known.

Sequencing was performed on blood. The receptor's source is a man aged 50 to 60 with Graves' ophthalmopathy. The chain has TRBV7-9 and TRBJ2-5, with D possibly being TRBD1 (6 bases). In nucleotides, the CDR3 is TGTGCCAGCAGCTTAGGAACAGGGTTTGTGGAGACCCAGTACTTC. It is translated as CASSLGTGFVETQYF.